These 19 T cell receptor beta chains came from one sample sequenced in a study of cytomegalovirus exposure and HLA in healthy donors. Use of 60 Vbeta and 13 Jbeta primers characterized the PCR. TCRdb's table, derived via immunoSEQ multiplex PCR, lists solely in-frame clones and lacks some. This sample yields roughly 130,000 clones, of which approximately 8.8% are seen a single time; 4.5% to 5.5% belongs to the top ten. Sequenced material: PBMCs. Receptors were obtained from a middle-aged man in good health and CMV-seronegative.

This clone showed up just a few times. The V call is TRBV2, the J call TRBJ1-2, with D unresolved. Germline values: CDR1 SNHLY, CDR2 FYNNEI. There are 13 residues in the CDR3. Trimming took off 10 bases at V and 5 bases at J, with 17 bases between the two ends. In nucleotides, the CDR3 is TGTGCCACAGACACCCGCACACCTTATGGCTACACCTTC. This sequence encodes CATDTRTPYGYTF.

The genes are TRBV6-5 and TRBJ1-6, with 7 nucleotides matching TRBD1. With 6 bases clipped from V and 6 bases from J, the junction kept 5 bases outside the gene matches. Germline CDR1 and CDR2: MNHEY and SVGAGI. There are 14 residues in the CDR3. CDR3 nucleotides: TGTGCCAGCAGGGTTGACAGGGTTAATTCACCCCTCCACTTT. This codes for CASRVDRVNSPLHF.

This clone was observed a few times. The chain has TRBV27 and TRBJ1-2, with 10 bases fitting TRBD1. The CDR3 covers 13 residues. V gave up 7 bases and J gave up 7 bases; unmatched junction bases: 6. CDR1 and CDR2 from the germline V gene are MNHEY and SMNVEV (reference sequence). The CDR3 DNA sequence: TGTGCCAGCAAAGACCGGGACAGGGGTGGCTACACCTTC. This codes for CASKDRDRGGYTF.

The sample holds a few counts of this clone. The chain has TRBV28 and TRBJ1-1, with TRBD1 matching 7 bases. With 8 bases clipped from V and 4 bases from J, the junction kept 4 bases outside the gene matches. Germline V gene data show CDR1 as MDHEN and CDR2 as SYDVKM. The CDR3 is made up of 12 amino acids. The CDR3 reads CASRRGLTEAFF. For the CDR3, the DNA is TGTGCCAGCCGGAGGGGGCTCACTGAAGCTTTCTTT.

This clone was recorded a few times. This sequence joins TRBV7-2 and TRBJ2-7, with 12 bases lining up with TRBD2. J lost 0 bases, V lost 5 bases, and 5 bases had no gene match. The CDR3 runs to 16 residues. Germline lookup yields CDR1 SGHTA and CDR2 FQGNSA. The CDR3 coding sequence is TGTGCCAGCAGCGCTAGCGGGGGGGCCTACTCCTACGAGCAGTACTTC. Translating gives CASSASGGAYSYEQYF.

The table lists this clone with a few counts. The chain combines TRBV7-8 with TRBJ2-5; TRBD2 matches at 8 bases. Germline CDR1 reads SGHVS; CDR2 reads FQNEAQ. The CDR3 is made up of 11 amino acids. The CDR3 is CVSAGEETQYF. DNA for the CDR3: TGTGTCTCAGCGGGGGAAGAGACCCAGTACTTC.

This clone occurred a few times. V usage is TRBV2 and J usage is TRBJ2-3; D might be TRBD2 (6 bases). Germline V gene data show CDR1 as SNHLY and CDR2 as FYNNEI. Trimming left V 11 bases short and J 5 bases short, with 17 bases between. The CDR3 is 13 amino acids. The CDR3 DNA reads TGTGCCGGCCGTCGACTAGAGGGAGATACGCAGTATTTT. It yields the protein CAGRRLEGDTQYF.

This chain connects TRBV27 to TRBJ1-5; D is undetermined. This CDR3 region has 12 residues. The V end lost 4 bases, the J end lost 7 bases, and 8 bases lay between the germline ends. Germline CDR1 MNHEY, CDR2 SMNVEV (reference sequence). The CDR3 loop is CASSSRGQPQHF. CDR3 in DNA: TGTGCCAGCAGTTCCCGGGGACAGCCCCAGCATTTT.

The chain joins TRBV5-1 to TRBJ1-1; 10 bases fit TRBD1. The CDR3 contains 15 residues. Trimming removed 3 bases from V and 0 bases from J; junction bases left unmatched: 2. Germline V gene lookup returns CDR1 SGHRS and CDR2 YFSETQ. CDR3 residues: CASSSGTGVNTEAFF. DNA of the CDR3: TGCGCCAGCAGCTCCGGGACAGGGGTGAACACTGAAGCTTTCTTT.

V gene TRBV28 combines with J gene TRBJ1-5; D gene ambiguous. CDR1 is MDHEN, CDR2 SYDVKM, per germline. The CDR3 covers 11 residues. The V gene lost 8 bases and the J gene lost 7 bases, with 9 bases spanning the gap. The CDR3 DNA reads TGTGCCAGCGGTGAGAGGCAGCCCCAGCATTTT. Translating gives CASGERQPQHF.

The chain uses TRBV6-1 and TRBJ1-4; 8 bases agree with TRBD1. Trimming cost V 7 bases and J 1 base; bases outside gene matches: 5. Germline CDR1 and CDR2: MNHNS and SASEGT. The CDR3 loop spans 15 amino acids. CDR3 protein: CASTSDRGTNEKLFF. As DNA, the CDR3 is TGTGCCAGCACCTCCGACAGGGGAACTAATGAAAAACTGTTTTTT.

This chain joins TRBV19 and TRBJ1-1, with TRBD1 matching over 9 bases. V trimming: 7 bases; J trimming: 6 bases; junction bases outside the gene matches: 9. CDR1 and CDR2 from the germline V gene are LNHDA and SQIVND (reference sequence). CDR3 length equals 14 residues. In nucleotides, the CDR3 is TGTGCCAGTACTCTCCGACAGGGGGTGTCTGAAGCTTTCTTT. It encodes CASTLRQGVSEAFF.

The chain combines TRBV14 with TRBJ1-3; 7 bases align to TRBD1. Looked up from germline, CDR1 is SGHDN and CDR2 is FVKESK. The V segment lost 4 bases and the J segment 3 bases; nucleotides outside the gene matches: 6. The CDR3 spans 15 residues. For the CDR3, the DNA is TGTGCCAGCAGCCCGTTGACAGGGCTTGGAAACACCATATATTTT. Translated: CASSPLTGLGNTIYF.

The J gene is TRBJ1-5, the V gene TRBV30; tentative D call: TRBD1 (6 bases). V was cut by 0 bases and J by 4 bases, with 7 bases left in between. The V gene's germline CDR1 is GTSNPN and CDR2 SVGIG (reference sequence). The length of the CDR3 is 13 residues. CDR3 loop: CAWSVQGNQPQHF. The CDR3 DNA is TGTGCCTGGAGTGTACAGGGTAATCAGCCCCAGCATTTT.

The chain is built from TRBV5-6 and TRBJ2-2; the match to TRBD2 covers 10 bases. V shed 2 bases, J shed 6 bases, and the junction held 7 bases outside the gene matches. The CDR3 extends over 16 amino acids. CDR1 SGHDT and CDR2 YYEEEE come from the germline V gene. This CDR3 reads CASSLPSGGRSGELFF. CDR3 nucleotide sequence: TGTGCCAGCAGCTTACCTAGCGGGGGAAGGTCCGGGGAGCTGTTTTTT.

This clone was detected only a few times. The chain links TRBV7-9 to TRBJ2-7; 10 positions agree with TRBD2. V shed 5 bases, J shed 6 bases, and the junction held 13 bases outside the gene matches. CDR3 length: 16 residues. CDR1 and CDR2 from the germline V gene are SEHNR and FQNEAQ (reference sequence). CDR3 coding DNA: TGTGCCAGCAGCCCCCCGGCGAGCGGGGGGGTTAGCGAGCAGTACTTC. Protein product: CASSPPASGGVSEQYF.

The chain couples TRBV5-6 to TRBJ2-1; 15 positions agree with TRBD2. The CDR3 length is 13 residues. CDR1 is SGHDT, CDR2 YYEEEE, per germline. V dropped 7 bases and J dropped 9; count of bases not matched to a gene: 2. The CDR3 DNA is TGTGCCAGCGGACTAGCGGGGGGGGGTGAGCAGTTCTTC. This encodes CASGLAGGGEQFF. Combining the CDR3 with reference TRBV5-6 and TRBJ2-1 gives the whole variable domain DAGVTQSPTHLIKTRGQQVTLRCSPKSGHDTVSWYQQALGQGPQFIFQYYEEEERQRGNFPDRFSGHQFPNYSSELNVNALLLGDSALYLCASGLAGGGEQFFGPGTRLTVL.

The chain combines TRBV19 with TRBJ2-2; D is perhaps TRBD2 (6 bases). Trimming removed 5 bases at V and 5 bases at J, with 15 bases between. CDR3 length: 15 residues. Germline V lookup: CDR1 LNHDA, CDR2 SQIVND (reference sequence). DNA of the CDR3: TGTGCCAGTAGTCTGTCAGGGAGGAGGACCGGGGAGCTGTTTTTT. The encoded protein is CASSLSGRRTGELFF.

The chain employs TRBV14 and TRBJ2-7, with TRBD2 as a possible D gene (5 bases). This CDR3 spans 14 amino acids. Germline V gene data show CDR1 as SGHDN and CDR2 as FVKESK. Trimming stripped 1 base from V and 2 bases from J, with 9 bases between. The CDR3 loop reads CASSQAERPYEQYF. The DNA for the CDR3 is TGTGCCAGCAGCCAAGCAGAGCGGCCCTACGAGCAGTACTTC.